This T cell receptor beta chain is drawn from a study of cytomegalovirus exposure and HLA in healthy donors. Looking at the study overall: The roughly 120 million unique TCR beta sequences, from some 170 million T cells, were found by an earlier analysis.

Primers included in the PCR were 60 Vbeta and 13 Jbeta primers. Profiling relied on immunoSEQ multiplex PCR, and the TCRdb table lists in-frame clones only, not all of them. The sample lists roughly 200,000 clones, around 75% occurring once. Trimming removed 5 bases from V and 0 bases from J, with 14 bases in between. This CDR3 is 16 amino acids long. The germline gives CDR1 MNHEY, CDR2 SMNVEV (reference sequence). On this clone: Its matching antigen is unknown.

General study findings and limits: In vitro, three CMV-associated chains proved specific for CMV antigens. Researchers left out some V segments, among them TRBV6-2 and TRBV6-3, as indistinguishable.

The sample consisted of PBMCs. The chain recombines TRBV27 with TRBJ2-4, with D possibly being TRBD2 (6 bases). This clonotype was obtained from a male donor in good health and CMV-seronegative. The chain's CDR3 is CASSPEMGLAKNIQYF. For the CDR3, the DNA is TGTGCCAGCAGTCCCGAGATGGGACTAGCCAAAAACATTCAGTACTTC.